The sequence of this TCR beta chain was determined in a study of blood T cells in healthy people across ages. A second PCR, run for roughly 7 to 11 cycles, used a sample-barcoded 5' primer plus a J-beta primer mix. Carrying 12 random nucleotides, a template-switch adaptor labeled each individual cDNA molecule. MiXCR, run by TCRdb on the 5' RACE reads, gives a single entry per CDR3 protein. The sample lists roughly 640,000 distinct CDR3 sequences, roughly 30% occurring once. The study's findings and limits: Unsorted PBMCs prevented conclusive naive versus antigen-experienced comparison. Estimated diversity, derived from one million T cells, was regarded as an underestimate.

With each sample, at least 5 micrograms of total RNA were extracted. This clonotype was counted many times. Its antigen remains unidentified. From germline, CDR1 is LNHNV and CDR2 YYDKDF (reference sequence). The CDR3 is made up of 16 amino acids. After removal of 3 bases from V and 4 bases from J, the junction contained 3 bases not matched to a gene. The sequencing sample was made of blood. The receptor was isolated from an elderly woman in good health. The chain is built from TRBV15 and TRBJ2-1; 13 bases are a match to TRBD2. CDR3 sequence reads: CATSRGLAGPYNEQFF. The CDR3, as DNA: TGTGCCACCAGCAGGGGACTAGCGGGGCCTTACAATGAGCAGTTCTTC.